These 26 T cell receptor beta chains were all obtained from the same sample, sequenced in a study of blood T cell repertoires in COVID-19. Sequencing was performed with immunoSEQ multiplex PCR; in TCRdb, only in-frame clones are kept and a portion is missing. The sample consists of about 50,000 clones, approximately 85% of them appearing once. Sequencing used peripheral blood. Every receptor here comes from a human donor in a cohort sampled during active COVID-19. The donor label of this sample is uncertain.

The chain employs TRBV28 and TRBJ1-1; 7 nucleotides agree with TRBD1. Germline trimming cut 3 bases from V and 5 bases from J; bases unmatched to any gene: 9. Germline V gene data show CDR1 as MDHEN and CDR2 as SYDVKM. This CDR3 has 15 residues. CDR3 residues: CASSFGQVINTEAFF. In nucleotides, the CDR3 is TGTGCCAGCAGTTTTGGACAGGTTATAAATACTGAAGCTTTCTTT. The whole variable domain, filled in from reference TRBV28 and TRBJ1-1, reads DVKVTQSSRYLVKRTGEKVFLECVQDMDHENMFWYRQDPGLGLRLIYFSYDVKMKEKGDIPEGYSVSREKKERFSLILESASTNQTSMYLCASSFGQVINTEAFFGQGTRLTVV.

Remarks on this clone: The same CDR3 arises from other DNA sequences in this sample as well. This sequence joins TRBV6-2 or TRBV6-3 and TRBJ1-5, with TRBD1 as a possible D gene (6 bases). Trimming took off 5 bases at V and 0 bases at J, with 11 bases between the two ends. Germline loops: CDR1 MNHEY, CDR2 SVGEGT. The CDR3 has 15 amino acids. The CDR3 reads CASSPTGVSNQPQHF. CDR3 coding DNA: TGTGCCAGCAGTCCGACAGGAGTTAGCAATCAGCCCCAGCATTTT.

This clone has a handful of counts. This chain connects TRBV5-6 to TRBJ2-7; no definite D call. This CDR3 is built from 13 residues. V lost 6 bases, J lost 4 bases, and 14 bases lay in between. Per the germline V gene, CDR1 is SGHDT and CDR2 is YYEEEE. The CDR3, as DNA: TGTGCCAGCACCCAAGCTGCGGTGTACGAGCAGTACTTC. It encodes CASTQAAVYEQYF.

V gene TRBV25-1 combines with J gene TRBJ2-5; 11 bases are a match to TRBD2. J was trimmed by 1 base and V by 2 bases; bases with no gene match: 3. Per germline, CDR1 MGHDK and CDR2 SYGVNS. This CDR3 contains 16 residues. The CDR3 DNA is TGTGCCAGCAGTGAAATCCTAGCGGGGGGCCAAGAGACCCAGTACTTC. Residues: CASSEILAGGQETQYF.

The rearrangement links TRBV4-2 to TRBJ2-1; possible D gene TRBD2, 6 bases. The CDR3 extends over 16 amino acids. Germline assignment: CDR1 LGHNA and CDR2 YNFKEQ. V lost 1 base and J 4 bases, leaving 14 bases between the germline ends. The CDR3 sequence is CASSQGKGSGYNEQFF. CDR3 coding DNA: TGTGCCAGCAGCCAAGGTAAGGGTAGCGGTTACAATGAGCAGTTCTTC.

Notes on this clone: A junction end diverges from the germline sequence, so it may reflect a read error. The V and J genes are TRBV7-7 and TRBJ2-5; the D gene is possibly TRBD1 (6 bases). Per germline, CDR1 SSHAT and CDR2 FNYEAQ (reference sequence). CDR3 length equals 15 residues. CDR3 loop: CASSLDGQPQETQYF. CDR3 sequence (DNA): TGTGCTAGCAGCTTAGATGGACAGCCGCAAGAGACCCAGTACTTC.

The chain recombines TRBV7-2 with TRBJ2-1; TRBD1 might be the D (8 bases). Trimming removed 5 bases at V and 12 bases at J, with 14 bases between. This CDR3 region has 12 residues. Germline V gene sequence: CDR1 SGHTA, CDR2 FQGNSA. CDR3 amino acids: CASSPGGGGQFF. DNA of the CDR3: TGTGCCAGCAGCCCAGGGGGCGGGGGGCAGTTCTTC. Full variable domain (missing parts from reference TRBV7-2 and TRBJ2-1): GAGVSQSPSNKVTEKGKDVELRCDPISGHTALYWYRQSLGQGLEFLIYFQGNSAPDKSGLPSDRFSAERTGGSVSTLTIQRTQQEDSAVYLCASSPGGGGQFFGPGTRLTVL.

This chain uses TRBV5-4 with TRBJ2-7, with 10 bases matching TRBD2. Unmatched junction bases numbered 7, after V lost 4 bases and J lost 3 bases. Germline V CDR1 and CDR2: SGHNT, YYREEE (reference sequence). The CDR3 spans 15 residues. The CDR3 region is CASSPGASGSYEQYF. DNA for the CDR3: TGTGCCAGCAGCCCTGGGGCTAGCGGGAGCTACGAGCAGTACTTC.

V usage is TRBV27 and J usage is TRBJ2-7; 7 nucleotides agree with TRBD1. CDR3 length: 15 residues. Germline trimming cut 7 bases from V and 2 bases from J; bases unmatched to any gene: 11. From germline, CDR1 is MNHEY and CDR2 SMNVEV (reference sequence). CDR3: CASTSMGTDTYEQYF. CDR3 nucleotides: TGTGCCAGCACTTCTATGGGGACAGATACCTACGAGCAGTACTTC.

This chain joins TRBV2 and TRBJ2-5, with 8 bases that match TRBD2. Germline V lookup: CDR1 SNHLY, CDR2 FYNNEI. V lost 4 bases and J lost 6; bases outside the gene matches: 4. CDR3 size: 13 residues. This CDR3 reads CASSAGGVKTQYF. The CDR3 region has the DNA TGTGCCAGCAGTGCGGGGGGGGTTAAGACCCAGTACTTC.

The chain carries TRBV4-3 and TRBJ2-3, with unresolved D. The CDR3 has 16 amino acids. V was shortened by 4 bases and J by 1 base, with 15 bases between the two germline ends. Germline V gene sequence: CDR1 LGHNA, CDR2 YSLEER. This CDR3 is CASSLRYPLGTDTQYF. The CDR3 coding sequence is TGCGCCAGCAGCCTGAGATATCCACTCGGCACAGATACGCAGTATTTT.

The V gene is TRBV2, the J gene TRBJ1-4; perhaps TRBD1 as D (6 bases). The V end lost 2 bases, the J end lost 4 bases, and 11 bases lay between the germline ends. Germline V gives CDR1 SNHLY, CDR2 FYNNEI. The CDR3 is made up of 15 amino acids. The CDR3 coding sequence is TGTGCCAGCAGTGAATACCGGACAGATAATGAAAAACTGTTTTTT. Translating it yields CASSEYRTDNEKLFF.

The gene calls are TRBV30 and TRBJ1-4, with 10 bases identical to TRBD1. The CDR3 loop spans 18 amino acids. With 0 bases clipped from V and 0 bases from J, the junction kept 7 bases outside the gene matches. From germline, CDR1 is GTSNPN and CDR2 SVGIG (reference sequence). This chain's CDR3 is CAWSVRWDRGATNEKLFF. Written as DNA, the CDR3 is TGTGCCTGGAGTGTACGCTGGGACAGGGGTGCAACTAATGAAAAACTGTTTTTT.

The rearrangement links TRBV6-1 to TRBJ2-7; D is perhaps TRBD1 (6 bases). The CDR3 totals 16 residues. V gave up 0 bases and J gave up 4 bases, with 16 bases separating them. In germline, CDR1 is MNHNS, CDR2 SASEGT. CDR3 loop: CASSEAGQQGKYEQYF. In DNA form, the CDR3 reads TGTGCCAGCAGTGAAGCGGGACAACAGGGAAAATACGAGCAGTACTTC.

J is TRBJ1-5 and V is TRBV5-8; perhaps TRBD1 as D (5 bases). With 1 base removed from V and 4 bases from J, the gap between germline ends came to 6 bases. The CDR3 extends over 13 amino acids. In germline, CDR1 is SGHTS, CDR2 YDEGEE. The CDR3 loop is CASSLYRNQPQHF. The CDR3 DNA follows: TGTGCCAGCAGCTTGTACAGGAATCAGCCCCAGCATTTT.

V usage is TRBV4-1 and J usage is TRBJ2-2; 7 bases are a match to TRBD1. CDR3 size: 15 residues. Looked up from germline, CDR1 is MGHRA and CDR2 is YSYEKL. With V trimmed by 3 bases and J by 4 bases, 5 bases remained unmatched. CDR3 nucleotides: TGCGCCAGCAGCCATACAGGGGCAGGCACCGGGGAGCTGTTTTTT. Translating gives CASSHTGAGTGELFF.

This clone was picked up one time. This chain links TRBV7-9 with TRBJ1-3; no clear D gene. The CDR3 has 14 residues. Looked up from germline, CDR1 is SEHNR and CDR2 is FQNEAQ (reference sequence). V lost 2 bases to trimming and J lost 0 bases, with 5 bases between them. CDR3 in DNA: TGTGCCAGCAGCTTAAGCATCTCTGGAAACACCATATATTTT. Protein sequence: CASSLSISGNTIYF.

J is TRBJ1-4 and V is TRBV9; maybe TRBD1 (6 bases). Germline V gene sequence: CDR1 SGDLS, CDR2 YYNGEE. Trimming took off 4 bases at V and 0 bases at J, with 13 bases between the two ends. The CDR3 runs 16 residues. The CDR3 sequence: CASSPGAAATNEKLFF. The CDR3 DNA reads TGTGCCAGCAGCCCAGGGGCGGCCGCAACTAATGAAAAACTGTTTTTT.

The chain couples TRBV6-5 to TRBJ1-2, with TRBD1 as a possible D gene (6 bases). CDR3 size: 13 residues. Trimming removed 6 bases at V and 4 bases at J, with 12 bases between. Looked up from germline, CDR1 is MNHEY and CDR2 is SVGAGI. As DNA, the CDR3 is TGTGCCAGCAGCCAGGGACACCGCTATGGCTACACCTTC. This gives the protein CASSQGHRYGYTF.

The rearrangement links TRBV7-2 to TRBJ2-3; 8 bases line up with TRBD2. The germline V gene encodes CDR1 SGHTA and CDR2 FQGNSA. CDR3 size: 15 residues. The ends lost 4 bases at V and 2 bases at J; junction bases unmatched: 5. The CDR3 spells CASSSWTSNTDTQYF. As DNA, the CDR3 is TGTGCCAGCAGCTCCTGGACTAGCAACACAGATACGCAGTATTTT.

The rearrangement uses TRBV2 and TRBJ2-5; weak D call: TRBD2 (5 bases). V was shortened by 3 bases and J by 2 bases, with 10 bases between the two germline ends. Germline values: CDR1 SNHLY, CDR2 FYNNEI. The CDR3 contains 14 residues. The CDR3 bases are TGTGCCAGCAGTGAGACGGGATATCAAGAGACCCAGTACTTC. Encoded protein: CASSETGYQETQYF.

In its sample, this clone is medium-sized. The rearrangement joins TRBV13 to TRBJ1-3; D is uncertain. Germline CDR1 is PRHDT and CDR2 is FYEKMQ (reference sequence). The CDR3 runs to 16 residues. V lost 0 bases, J lost 3 bases, and 12 bases lay in between. The CDR3, as DNA: TGTGCCAGCAGCTTAGGACTTCTTAACCTTGGAAACACCATATATTTT. It is translated as CASSLGLLNLGNTIYF.

The chain combines TRBV19 with TRBJ1-2; D is possibly TRBD1 (5 bases). The CDR3 has 14 residues. Trimming pared 4 bases from V and 3 bases from J, leaving 12 bases between. CDR1 and CDR2 from the germline V gene are LNHDA and SQIVND (reference sequence). This CDR3 is CASSTRGGDYGYTF. CDR3 DNA sequence: TGTGCCAGTAGTACCCGGGGGGGGGACTATGGCTACACCTTC.

This chain uses TRBV6-5 with TRBJ1-1, with 7 bases that match TRBD1. The CDR3 loop spans 15 amino acids. The ends lost 8 bases at V and 1 base at J; junction bases unmatched: 10. Germline V gene sequence: CDR1 MNHEY, CDR2 SVGAGI. CDR3 residues: CASLALPGGNTEAFF. The CDR3 DNA reads as TGTGCCAGCCTTGCCCTCCCAGGGGGGAACACTGAAGCTTTCTTT.

V is TRBV7-9 and J is TRBJ1-2; possibly TRBD1 for D (5 bases). The CDR3 spans 15 residues. CDR1 and CDR2 from the germline V gene are SEHNR and FQNEAQ (reference sequence). V was cut by 5 bases and J by 6 bases, with 19 bases left in between. Here the CDR3 reads CASSRPGRGIDGYTF. Written as DNA, the CDR3 is TGTGCCAGCAGCCGTCCTGGTAGGGGAATAGATGGCTACACCTTC.

The chain recombines TRBV6-5 with TRBJ2-2, with 7 bases identical to TRBD2. CDR1 and CDR2 (germline): MNHEY, SVGAGI. The CDR3 extends over 15 amino acids. V dropped 7 bases and J dropped 5; count of bases not matched to a gene: 10. The chain's CDR3 is CASKSGGGTTGELFF. As DNA, the CDR3 is TGTGCCAGCAAAAGCGGCGGGGGAACGACCGGGGAGCTGTTTTTT.